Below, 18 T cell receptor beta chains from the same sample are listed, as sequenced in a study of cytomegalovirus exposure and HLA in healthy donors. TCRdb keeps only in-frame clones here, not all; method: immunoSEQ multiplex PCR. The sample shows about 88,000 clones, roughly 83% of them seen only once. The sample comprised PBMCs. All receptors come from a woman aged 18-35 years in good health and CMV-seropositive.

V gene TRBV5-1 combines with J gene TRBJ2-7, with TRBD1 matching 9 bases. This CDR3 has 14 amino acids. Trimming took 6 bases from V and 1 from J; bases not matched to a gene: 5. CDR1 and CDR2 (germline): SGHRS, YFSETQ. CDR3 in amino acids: CASKTGTGSYEQYF. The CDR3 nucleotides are TGCGCCAGCAAAACCGGGACAGGGTCCTACGAGCAGTACTTC.

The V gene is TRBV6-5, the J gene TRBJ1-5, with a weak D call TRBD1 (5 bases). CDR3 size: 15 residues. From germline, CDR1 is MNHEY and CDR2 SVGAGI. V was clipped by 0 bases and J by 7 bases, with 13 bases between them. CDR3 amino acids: CASSYSRGSRQPQHF. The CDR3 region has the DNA TGTGCCAGCAGTTACTCTCGGGGGAGTCGGCAGCCCCAGCATTTT.

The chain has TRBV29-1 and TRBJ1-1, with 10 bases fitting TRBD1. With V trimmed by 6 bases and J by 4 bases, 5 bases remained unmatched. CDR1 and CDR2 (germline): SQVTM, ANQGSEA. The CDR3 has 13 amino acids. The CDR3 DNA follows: TGCAGCGTAGAACGGGACAGGGGCACTGAAGCTTTCTTT. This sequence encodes CSVERDRGTEAFF.

The CDR3 reads CASSRTTAQGEKLFF. The CDR3 DNA follows: TGTGCCAGCAGTAGGACAACCGCCCAAGGCGAAAAACTGTTTTTT. This chain uses TRBV2 with TRBJ1-4; D perhaps matches TRBD1 (5 bases). The CDR3 is made up of 15 amino acids. Trimming shortened V by 5 bases and J by 8 bases, and 18 bases separated the two germline ends. From germline, CDR1 is SNHLY and CDR2 FYNNEI.

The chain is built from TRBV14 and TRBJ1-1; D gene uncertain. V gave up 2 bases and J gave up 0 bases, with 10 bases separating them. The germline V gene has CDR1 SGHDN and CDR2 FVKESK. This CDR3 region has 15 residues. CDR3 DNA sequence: TGTGCCAGCAGCCAATCAAAGAGGCTGAACACTGAAGCTTTCTTT. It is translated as CASSQSKRLNTEAFF.

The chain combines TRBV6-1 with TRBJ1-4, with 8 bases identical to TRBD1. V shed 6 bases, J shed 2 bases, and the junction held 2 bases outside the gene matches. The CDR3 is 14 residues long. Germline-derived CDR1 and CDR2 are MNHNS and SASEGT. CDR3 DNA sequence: TGTGCCAGCAGGGACAGGGTCACTAATGAAAAACTGTTTTTT. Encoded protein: CASRDRVTNEKLFF.

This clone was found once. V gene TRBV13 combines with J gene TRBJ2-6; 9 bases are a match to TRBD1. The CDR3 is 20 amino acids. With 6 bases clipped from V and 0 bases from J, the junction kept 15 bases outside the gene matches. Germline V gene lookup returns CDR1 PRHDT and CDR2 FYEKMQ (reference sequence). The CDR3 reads CASSSRTGEDASSGANVLTF. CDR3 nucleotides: TGTGCCAGCAGTTCCCGGACAGGGGAGGATGCAAGCTCTGGGGCCAACGTCCTGACTTTC.

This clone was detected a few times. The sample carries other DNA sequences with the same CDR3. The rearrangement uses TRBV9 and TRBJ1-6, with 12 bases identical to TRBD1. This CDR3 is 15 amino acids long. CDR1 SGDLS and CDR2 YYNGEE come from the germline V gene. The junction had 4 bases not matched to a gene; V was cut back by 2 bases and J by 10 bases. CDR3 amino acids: CASSVGTGGSSPLHF. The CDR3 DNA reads TGTGCCAGCAGCGTCGGGACAGGGGGCAGCTCACCCCTCCACTTT.

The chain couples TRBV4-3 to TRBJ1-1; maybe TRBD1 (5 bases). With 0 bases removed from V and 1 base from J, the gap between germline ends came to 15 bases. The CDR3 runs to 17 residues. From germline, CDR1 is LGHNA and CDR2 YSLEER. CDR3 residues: CASSQDFGGFANTEAFF. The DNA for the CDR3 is TGCGCCAGCAGCCAAGATTTCGGGGGATTTGCGAACACTGAAGCTTTCTTT.

The CDR3 loop reads CASSLSGAGWVTEAFF. As DNA, the CDR3 is TGTGCCAGCAGTTTATCTGGGGCAGGGTGGGTCACTGAAGCTTTCTTT. The chain recombines TRBV27 with TRBJ1-1; D is perhaps TRBD1 (5 bases). From germline, CDR1 is MNHEY and CDR2 SMNVEV (reference sequence). Trimming removed 0 bases at V and 4 bases at J, with 15 bases between. This CDR3 has 16 residues.

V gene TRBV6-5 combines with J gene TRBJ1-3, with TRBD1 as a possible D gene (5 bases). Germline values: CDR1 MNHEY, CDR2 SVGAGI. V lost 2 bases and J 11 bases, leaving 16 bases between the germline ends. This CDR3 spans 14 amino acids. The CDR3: CASSYQGSGESIYF. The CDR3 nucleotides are TGTGCCAGCAGTTACCAGGGATCGGGGGAGTCCATATATTTT.

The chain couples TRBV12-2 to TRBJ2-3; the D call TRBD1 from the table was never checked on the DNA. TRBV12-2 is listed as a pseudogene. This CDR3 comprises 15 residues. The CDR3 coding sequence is TGTGCAAGTCGCCCGCCACAGAGATGCACAGATACGCAGTATTTT. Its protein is CASRPPQRCTDTQYF.

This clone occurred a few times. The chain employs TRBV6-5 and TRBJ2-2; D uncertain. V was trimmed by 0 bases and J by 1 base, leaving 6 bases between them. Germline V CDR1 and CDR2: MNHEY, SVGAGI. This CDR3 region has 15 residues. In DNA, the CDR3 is TGTGCCAGCAGTTACTCCGTACAGAACACCGGGGAGCTGTTTTTT. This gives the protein CASSYSVQNTGELFF.

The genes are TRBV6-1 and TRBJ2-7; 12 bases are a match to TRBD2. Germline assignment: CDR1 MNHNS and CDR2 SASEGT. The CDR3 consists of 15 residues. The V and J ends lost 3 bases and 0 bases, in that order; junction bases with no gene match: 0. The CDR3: CASSEGLAGSYEQYF. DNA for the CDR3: TGTGCCAGCAGTGAGGGACTAGCGGGCTCCTACGAGCAGTACTTC.

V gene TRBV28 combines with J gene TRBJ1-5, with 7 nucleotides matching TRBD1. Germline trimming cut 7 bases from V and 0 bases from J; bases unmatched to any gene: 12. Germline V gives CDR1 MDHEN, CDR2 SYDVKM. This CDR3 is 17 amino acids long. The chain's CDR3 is CASTPGTVYYSNQPQHF. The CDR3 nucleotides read TGTGCCAGCACACCCGGGACAGTGTACTATAGCAATCAGCCCCAGCATTTT. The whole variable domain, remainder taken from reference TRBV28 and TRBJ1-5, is DVKVTQSSRYLVKRTGEKVFLECVQDMDHENMFWYRQDPGLGLRLIYFSYDVKMKEKGDIPEGYSVSREKKERFSLILESASTNQTSMYLCASTPGTVYYSNQPQHFGDGTRLSIL.

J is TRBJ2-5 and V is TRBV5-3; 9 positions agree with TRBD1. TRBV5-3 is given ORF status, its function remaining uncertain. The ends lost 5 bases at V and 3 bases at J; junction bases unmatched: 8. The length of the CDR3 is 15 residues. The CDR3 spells CARSSGTGKEETQYF. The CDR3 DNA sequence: TGTGCCAGAAGTTCCGGGACAGGGAAAGAAGAGACCCAGTACTTC.

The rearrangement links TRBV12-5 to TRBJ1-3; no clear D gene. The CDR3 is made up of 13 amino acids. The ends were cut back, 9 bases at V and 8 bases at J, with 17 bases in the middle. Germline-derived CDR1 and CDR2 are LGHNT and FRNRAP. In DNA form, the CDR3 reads TGTGCTAGGGCCCATGTTAGAGGTGACACCATATATTTT. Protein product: CARAHVRGDTIYF. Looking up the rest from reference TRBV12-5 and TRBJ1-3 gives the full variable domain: DARVTQTPRHKVTEMGQEVTMRCQPILGHNTVFWYRQTMMQGLELLAYFRNRAPLDDSGMPKDRFSAEMPDATLATLKIQPSEPRDSAVYFCARAHVRGDTIYFGEGSWLTVV.

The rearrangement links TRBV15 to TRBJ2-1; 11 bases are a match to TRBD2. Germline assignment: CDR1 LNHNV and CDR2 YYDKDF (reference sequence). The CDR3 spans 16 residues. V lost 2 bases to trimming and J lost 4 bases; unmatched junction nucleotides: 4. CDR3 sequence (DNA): TGTGCCACCAGCAGAATACGGACTAGCGGGTACAATGAGCAGTTCTTC. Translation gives CATSRIRTSGYNEQFF. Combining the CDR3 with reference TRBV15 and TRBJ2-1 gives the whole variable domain DAMVIQNPRYQVTQFGKPVTLSCSQTLNHNVMYWYQQKSSQAPKLLFHYYDKDFNNEADTPDNFQSRRPNTSFCFLDIRSPGLGDTAMYLCATSRIRTSGYNEQFFGPGTRLTVL.